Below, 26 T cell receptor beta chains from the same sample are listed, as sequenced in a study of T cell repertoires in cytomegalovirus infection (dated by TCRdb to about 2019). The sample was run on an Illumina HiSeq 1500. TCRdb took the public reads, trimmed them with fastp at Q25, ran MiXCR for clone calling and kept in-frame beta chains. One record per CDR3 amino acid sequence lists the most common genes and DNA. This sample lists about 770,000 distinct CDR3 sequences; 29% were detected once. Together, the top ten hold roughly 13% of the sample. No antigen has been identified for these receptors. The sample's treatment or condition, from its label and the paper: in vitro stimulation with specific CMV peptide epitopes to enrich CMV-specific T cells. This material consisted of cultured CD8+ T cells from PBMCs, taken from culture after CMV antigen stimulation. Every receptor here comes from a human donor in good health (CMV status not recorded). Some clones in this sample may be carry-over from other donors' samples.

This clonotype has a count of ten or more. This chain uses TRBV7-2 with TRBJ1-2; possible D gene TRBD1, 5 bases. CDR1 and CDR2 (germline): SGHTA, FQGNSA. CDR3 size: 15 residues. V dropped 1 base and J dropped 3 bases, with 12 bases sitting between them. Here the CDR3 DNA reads TGTGCCAGCAGCTTAGTACCCAGAGGGGACTATGGCTACACCTTC. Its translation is CASSLVPRGDYGYTF. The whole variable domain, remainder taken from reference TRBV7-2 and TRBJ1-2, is GAGVSQSPSNKVTEKGKDVELRCDPISGHTALYWYRQSLGQGLEFLIYFQGNSAPDKSGLPSDRFSAERTGGSVSTLTIQRTQQEDSAVYLCASSLVPRGDYGYTFGSGTRLTVV.

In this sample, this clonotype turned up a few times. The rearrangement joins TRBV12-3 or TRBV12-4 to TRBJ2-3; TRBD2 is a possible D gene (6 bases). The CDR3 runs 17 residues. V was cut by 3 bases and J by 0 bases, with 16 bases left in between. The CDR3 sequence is CASSFVPAGTSTDTQYF. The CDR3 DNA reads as TGTGCCAGCAGTTTTGTCCCCGCGGGGACTAGCACAGATACGCAGTATTTT.

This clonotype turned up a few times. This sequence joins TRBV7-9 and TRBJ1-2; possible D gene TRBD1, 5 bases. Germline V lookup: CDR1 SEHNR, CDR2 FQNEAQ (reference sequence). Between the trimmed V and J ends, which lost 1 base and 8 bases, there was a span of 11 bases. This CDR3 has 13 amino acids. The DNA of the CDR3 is TGTGCCAGCAGCTTAGATTCCAGGGCGGGCTACACCTTC. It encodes CASSLDSRAGYTF.

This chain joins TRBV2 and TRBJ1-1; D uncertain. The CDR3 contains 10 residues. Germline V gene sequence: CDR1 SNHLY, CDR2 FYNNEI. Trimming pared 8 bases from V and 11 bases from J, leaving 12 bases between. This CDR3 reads CASFSQWAFF. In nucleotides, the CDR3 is TGTGCCAGCTTTTCACAGTGGGCTTTCTTT. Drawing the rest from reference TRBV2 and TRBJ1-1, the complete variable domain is EPEVTQTPSHQVTQMGQEVILRCVPISNHLYFYWYRQILGQKVEFLVSFYNNEISEKSEIFDDQFSVERPDGSNFTLKIRSTKLEDSAMYFCASFSQWAFFGQGTRLTVV.

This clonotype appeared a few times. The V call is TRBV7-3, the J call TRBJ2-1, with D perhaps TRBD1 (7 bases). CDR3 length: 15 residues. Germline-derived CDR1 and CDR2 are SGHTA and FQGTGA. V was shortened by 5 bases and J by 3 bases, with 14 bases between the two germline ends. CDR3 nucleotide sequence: TGTGCCAGCAGCCCGCAGGGGGGAAACTACAATGAGCAGTTCTTC. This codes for CASSPQGGNYNEQFF. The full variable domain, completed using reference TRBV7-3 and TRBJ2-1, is GAGVSQTPSNKVTEKGKYVELRCDPISGHTALYWYRQSLGQGPEFLIYFQGTGAADDSGLPNDRFFAVRPEGSVSTLKIQRTERGDSAVYLCASSPQGGNYNEQFFGPGTRLTVL.

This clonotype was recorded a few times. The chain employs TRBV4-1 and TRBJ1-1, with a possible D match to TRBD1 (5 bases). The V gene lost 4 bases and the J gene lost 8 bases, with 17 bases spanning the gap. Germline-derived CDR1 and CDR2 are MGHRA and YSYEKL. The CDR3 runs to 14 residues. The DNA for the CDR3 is TGCGCCAGCAGCCCCAACCCGGGGGTGGCGGAAGCTTTCTTT. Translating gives CASSPNPGVAEAFF.

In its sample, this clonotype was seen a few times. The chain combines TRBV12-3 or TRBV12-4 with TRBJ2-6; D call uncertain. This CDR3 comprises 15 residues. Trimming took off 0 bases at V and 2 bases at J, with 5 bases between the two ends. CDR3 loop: CASSLAPAGANVLTF. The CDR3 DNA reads TGTGCCAGCAGTTTAGCCCCGGCTGGGGCCAACGTCCTGACTTTC.

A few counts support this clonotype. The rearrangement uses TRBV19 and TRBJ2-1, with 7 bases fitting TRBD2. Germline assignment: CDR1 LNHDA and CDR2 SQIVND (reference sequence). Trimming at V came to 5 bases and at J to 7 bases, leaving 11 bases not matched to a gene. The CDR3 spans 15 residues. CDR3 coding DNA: TGTGCCAGTAGTTGGGACTACCCGGGTGGAAATGAGCAGTTCTTC. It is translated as CASSWDYPGGNEQFF. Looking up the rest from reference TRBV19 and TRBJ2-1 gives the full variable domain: DGGITQSPKYLFRKEGQNVTLSCEQNLNHDAMYWYRQDPGQGLRLIYYSQIVNDFQKGDIAEGYSVSREKKESFPLTVTSAQKNPTAFYLCASSWDYPGGNEQFFGPGTRLTVL.

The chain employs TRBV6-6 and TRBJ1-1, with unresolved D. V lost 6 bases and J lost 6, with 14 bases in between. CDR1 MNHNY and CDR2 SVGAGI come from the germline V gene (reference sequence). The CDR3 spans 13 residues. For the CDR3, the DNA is TGTGCCAGCAGATACACCGACTTGGCTGAAGCTTTCTTT. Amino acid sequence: CASRYTDLAEAFF.

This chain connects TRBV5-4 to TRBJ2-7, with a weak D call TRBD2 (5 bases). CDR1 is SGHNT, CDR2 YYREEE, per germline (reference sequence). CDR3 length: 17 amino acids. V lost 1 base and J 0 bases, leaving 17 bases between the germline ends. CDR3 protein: CASSLSPLTRASYEQYF. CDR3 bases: TGTGCCAGCAGCTTGAGCCCACTCACGAGGGCCTCCTACGAGCAGTACTTC.

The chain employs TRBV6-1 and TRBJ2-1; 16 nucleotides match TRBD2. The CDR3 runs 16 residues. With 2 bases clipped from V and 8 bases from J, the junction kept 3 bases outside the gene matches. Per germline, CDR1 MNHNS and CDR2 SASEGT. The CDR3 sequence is CASSERGLAGGHEQFF. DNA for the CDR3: TGTGCCAGCAGTGAAAGGGGACTAGCGGGGGGGCATGAGCAGTTCTTC.

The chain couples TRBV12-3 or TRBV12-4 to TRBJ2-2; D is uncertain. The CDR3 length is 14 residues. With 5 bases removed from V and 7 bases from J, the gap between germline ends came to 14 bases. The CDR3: CASSPFEDRGELFF. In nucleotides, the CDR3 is TGTGCCAGCAGTCCGTTTGAGGACCGCGGGGAGCTGTTTTTT.

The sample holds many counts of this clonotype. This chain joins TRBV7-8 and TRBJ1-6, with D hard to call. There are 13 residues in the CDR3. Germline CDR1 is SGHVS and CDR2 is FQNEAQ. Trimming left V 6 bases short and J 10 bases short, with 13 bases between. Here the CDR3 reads CASSSPGPSPLHF. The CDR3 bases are TGTGCCAGCAGTTCCCCCGGTCCGTCACCCCTCCACTTT.

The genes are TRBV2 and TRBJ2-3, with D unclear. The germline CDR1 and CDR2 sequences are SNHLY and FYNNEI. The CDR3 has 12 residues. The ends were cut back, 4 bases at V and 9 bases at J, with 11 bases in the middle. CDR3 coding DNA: TGTGCCAGCAGTGTAAGAAGGGAAACGCAGTATTTT. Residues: CASSVRRETQYF.

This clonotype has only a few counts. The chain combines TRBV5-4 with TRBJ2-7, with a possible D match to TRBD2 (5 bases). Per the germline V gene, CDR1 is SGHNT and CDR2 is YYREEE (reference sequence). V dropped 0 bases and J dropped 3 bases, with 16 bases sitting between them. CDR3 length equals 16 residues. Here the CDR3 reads CASSLVGGSIYYEQYF. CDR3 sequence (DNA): TGTGCCAGCAGCTTGGTTGGAGGTTCGATTTACTACGAGCAGTACTTC. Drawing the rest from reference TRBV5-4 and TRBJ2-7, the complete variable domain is ETGVTQSPTHLIKTRGQQVTLRCSSQSGHNTVSWYQQALGQGPQFIFQYYREEENGRGNFPPRFSGLQFPNYSSELNVNALELDDSALYLCASSLVGGSIYYEQYFGPGTRLTVT.

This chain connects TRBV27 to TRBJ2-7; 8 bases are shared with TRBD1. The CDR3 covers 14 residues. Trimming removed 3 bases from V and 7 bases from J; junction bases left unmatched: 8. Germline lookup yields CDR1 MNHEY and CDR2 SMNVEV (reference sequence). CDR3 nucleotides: TGTGCCAGCAGTTTCGGGACAGGCGATGGTGAGCAGTACGTC. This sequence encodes CASSFGTGDGEQYV.

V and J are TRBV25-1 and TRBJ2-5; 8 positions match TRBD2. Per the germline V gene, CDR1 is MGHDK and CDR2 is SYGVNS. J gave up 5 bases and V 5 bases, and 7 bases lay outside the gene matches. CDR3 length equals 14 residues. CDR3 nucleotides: TGTGCCAGCAGTACGGGGGGGCGCGGTGAGACCCAGTACTTC. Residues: CASSTGGRGETQYF.

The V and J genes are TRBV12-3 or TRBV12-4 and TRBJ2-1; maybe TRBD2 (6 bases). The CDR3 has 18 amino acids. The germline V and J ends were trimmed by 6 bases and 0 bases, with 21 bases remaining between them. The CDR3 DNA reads TGTGCCAGCAGCTCCCCCGGGACTTCCTGGGGCTCCTACAATGAGCAGTTCTTC. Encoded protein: CASSSPGTSWGSYNEQFF.

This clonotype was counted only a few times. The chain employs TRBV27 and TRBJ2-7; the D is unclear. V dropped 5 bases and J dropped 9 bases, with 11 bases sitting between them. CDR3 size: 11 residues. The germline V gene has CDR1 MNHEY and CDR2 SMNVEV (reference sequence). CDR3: CASSGWKGQYF. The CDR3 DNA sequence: TGTGCCAGCAGTGGATGGAAAGGGCAGTACTTC.

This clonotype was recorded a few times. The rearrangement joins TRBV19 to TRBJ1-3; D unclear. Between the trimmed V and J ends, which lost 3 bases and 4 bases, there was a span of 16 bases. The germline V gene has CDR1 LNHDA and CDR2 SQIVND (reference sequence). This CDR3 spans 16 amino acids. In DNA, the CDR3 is TGTGCCAGTAGTATTTACCCGCGCTCGGGAGGAAACACCATATATTTT. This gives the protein CASSIYPRSGGNTIYF.

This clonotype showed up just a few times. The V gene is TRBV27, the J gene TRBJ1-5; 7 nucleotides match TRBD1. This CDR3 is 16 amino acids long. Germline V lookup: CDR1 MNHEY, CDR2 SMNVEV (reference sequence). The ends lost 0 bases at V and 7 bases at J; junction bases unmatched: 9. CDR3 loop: CASSLSRQGLRQPQHF. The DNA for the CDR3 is TGTGCCAGCAGTTTATCTAGACAGGGCTTAAGACAGCCCCAGCATTTT.

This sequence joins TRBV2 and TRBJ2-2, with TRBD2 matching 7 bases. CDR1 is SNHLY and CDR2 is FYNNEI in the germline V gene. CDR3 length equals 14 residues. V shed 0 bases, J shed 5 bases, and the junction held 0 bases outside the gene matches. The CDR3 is CASSEAGGTGELFF. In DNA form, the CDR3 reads TGTGCCAGCAGTGAAGCGGGAGGGACCGGGGAGCTGTTTTTT.

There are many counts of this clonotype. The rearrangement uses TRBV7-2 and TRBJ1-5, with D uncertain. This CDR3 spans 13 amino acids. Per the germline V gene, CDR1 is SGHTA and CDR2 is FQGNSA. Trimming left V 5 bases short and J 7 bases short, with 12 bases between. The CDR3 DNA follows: TGTGCCAGCAGCCCCCTTAGAGGGCAGCCCCAGCATTTT. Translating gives CASSPLRGQPQHF.

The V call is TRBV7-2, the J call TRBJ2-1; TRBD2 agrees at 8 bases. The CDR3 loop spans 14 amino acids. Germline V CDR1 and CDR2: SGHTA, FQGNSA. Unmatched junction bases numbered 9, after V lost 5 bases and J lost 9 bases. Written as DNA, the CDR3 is TGTGCCAGCAGCCACCCGGGGGGGCTTGGTGAGCAGTTCTTC. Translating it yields CASSHPGGLGEQFF. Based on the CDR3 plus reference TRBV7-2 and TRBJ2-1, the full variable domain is GAGVSQSPSNKVTEKGKDVELRCDPISGHTALYWYRQSLGQGLEFLIYFQGNSAPDKSGLPSDRFSAERTGGSVSTLTIQRTQQEDSAVYLCASSHPGGLGEQFFGPGTRLTVL.

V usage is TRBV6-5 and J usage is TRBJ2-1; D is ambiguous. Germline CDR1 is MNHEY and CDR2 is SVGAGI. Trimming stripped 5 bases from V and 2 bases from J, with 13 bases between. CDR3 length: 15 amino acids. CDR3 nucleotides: TGTGCCAGCAGTCGTGGACGTCCTCCCTACAATGAGCAGTTCTTC. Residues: CASSRGRPPYNEQFF.

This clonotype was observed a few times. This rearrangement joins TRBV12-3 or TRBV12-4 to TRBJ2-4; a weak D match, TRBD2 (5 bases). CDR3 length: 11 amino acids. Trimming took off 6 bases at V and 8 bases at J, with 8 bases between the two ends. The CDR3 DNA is TGTGCCAGCAGCCCCGGGGACATTCAGTACTTC. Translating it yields CASSPGDIQYF.